Shown below are 32 T cell receptor beta chains from a single sample sequenced in a study of blood T cell repertoires in COVID-19 (dated by TCRdb to 2019 to 2021). Library creation used the immunoSEQ multiplex PCR assay. This is the immuneACCESS table as TCRdb keeps it, with only in-frame sequences that have V and J called. A part of the clones is gone; compared with another copy, unresolved V genes explain less than half, and the rest is unexplained. Across this sample there are 250,000 to 300,000 clones, with roughly 86% seen only once. Around 1.9% of the sample goes to the ten largest clones. The sequenced material came from PBMCs or T cells enriched from blood (not recorded which). The receptors here all came from a woman aged 55-70 years who had recovered from COVID-19.

The chain uses TRBV20-1 and TRBJ1-2, with 10 bases that match TRBD1. Germline V gene data show CDR1 as DFQATT and CDR2 as SNEGSKA (reference sequence). This CDR3 comprises 11 residues. The trim removed 2 bases at V and 14 bases at J, leaving 5 bases unmatched. The CDR3 coding sequence is TGCAGTGCTAGACGAGACAGGGGGCAGACCTTC. This sequence encodes CSARRDRGQTF.

The V and J genes are TRBV29-1 and TRBJ1-1; no clear D gene. Trimming left V 4 bases short and J 6 bases short, with 9 bases between. The length of the CDR3 is 11 residues. Looked up from germline, CDR1 is SQVTM and CDR2 is ANQGSEA. The CDR3 nucleotides are TGCAGCGTTGCTCGTCGGGCTGAAGCTTTCTTT. Translated, it gives CSVARRAEAFF.

The V gene is TRBV6-5, the J gene TRBJ2-3; D perhaps matches TRBD1 (6 bases). Germline V lookup: CDR1 MNHEY, CDR2 SVGAGI. V gave up 7 bases and J gave up 3 bases, with 14 bases separating them. This CDR3 has 14 residues. The CDR3 loop reads CASIQGGSTDTQYF. The CDR3 region has the DNA TGTGCCAGCATCCAAGGGGGATCGACAGATACGCAGTATTTT.

J is TRBJ1-1 and V is TRBV13, with a tentative D call TRBD1 (5 bases). With 0 bases removed from V and 8 bases from J, the gap between germline ends came to 19 bases. Germline CDR1 reads PRHDT; CDR2 reads FYEKMQ (reference sequence). The CDR3 is made up of 16 amino acids. The CDR3 bases are TGTGCCAGCAGCTTAGGTTGGTTACGGCAGGGAATCGAAGCTTTCTTT. Encoded protein: CASSLGWLRQGIEAFF.

This chain joins TRBV7-3 and TRBJ1-1; D perhaps matches TRBD1 (6 bases). The CDR3 is 12 residues long. V lost 5 bases, J lost 7 bases, and 11 bases lay in between. Germline values: CDR1 SGHTA, CDR2 FQGTGA. The CDR3 here is CASSPKQGEAFF. The CDR3 DNA is TGTGCCAGCAGCCCTAAACAGGGTGAAGCTTTCTTT.

This chain joins TRBV7-9 and TRBJ1-4; no definite D call. The CDR3 loop spans 13 amino acids. Germline assignment: CDR1 SEHNR and CDR2 FQNEAQ (reference sequence). V lost 6 bases and J 11 bases, leaving 16 bases between the germline ends. CDR3 sequence reads: CASSPTIGEKLFF. The CDR3 nucleotides read TGTGCCAGCAGTCCCACGATTGGGGAGAAACTGTTTTTT.

The gene calls are TRBV5-4 and TRBJ2-2, with 9 bases fitting TRBD2. Germline CDR1 is SGHNT and CDR2 is YYREEE (reference sequence). The CDR3 spans 16 residues. The J segment lost 3 bases and the V segment lost 4 bases, leaving 7 bases of the junction unmatched. The DNA of the CDR3 is TGTGCCAGCAGCACAGATAGCGGGAGCTACACCGGGGAGCTGTTTTTT. It codes for CASSTDSGSYTGELFF. The variable domain in full, completed from reference TRBV5-4 and TRBJ2-2, reads ETGVTQSPTHLIKTRGQQVTLRCSSQSGHNTVSWYQQALGQGPQFIFQYYREEENGRGNFPPRFSGLQFPNYSSELNVNALELDDSALYLCASSTDSGSYTGELFFGEGSRLTVL.

The rearrangement joins TRBV28 to TRBJ2-2, with D unclear. This CDR3 has 13 residues. Trimming shortened V by 8 bases and J by 0 bases, and 7 bases separated the two germline ends. CDR1 is MDHEN and CDR2 is SYDVKM in the germline V gene. The CDR3 loop is CASLRANTGELFF. In DNA, the CDR3 is TGTGCCAGCCTCCGAGCGAACACCGGGGAGCTGTTTTTT.

The chain couples TRBV4-1 to TRBJ1-5; the D is unclear. CDR1 MGHRA and CDR2 YSYEKL come from the germline V gene. Trimming removed 0 bases at V and 0 bases at J, with 9 bases between. This CDR3 contains 16 residues. The CDR3 nucleotides are TGCGCCAGCAGCCAAGATTGGCTTAATAGCAATCAGCCCCAGCATTTT. It encodes CASSQDWLNSNQPQHF.

CDR3 in amino acids: CASSPGQENNEKLFF. In nucleotides, the CDR3 is TGTGCCAGCAGTCCGGGACAGGAGAATAATGAAAAACTGTTTTTT. The chain is built from TRBV3-1 (or the pseudogene TRBV3-2) and TRBJ1-4, with 8 bases fitting TRBD1. Germline V CDR1 and CDR2: LGHDT, YNNKEL (reference sequence). The V and J ends lost 6 bases and 4 bases, in that order; junction bases with no gene match: 7. The CDR3 consists of 15 residues.

This clone has just one count. The genes are TRBV27 and TRBJ1-3; D is possibly TRBD1 (6 bases). Trimming took 3 bases from V and 8 from J, leaving 11 bases between them. Germline V CDR1 and CDR2: MNHEY, SMNVEV (reference sequence). This CDR3 is 13 amino acids long. The CDR3 loop reads CASSLVQGHTIYF. The CDR3 DNA is TGTGCCAGCAGTTTGGTGCAGGGGCACACCATATATTTT.

The chain links TRBV7-6 to TRBJ2-5, with TRBD2 as a possible D gene (5 bases). With 6 bases removed from V and 2 bases from J, the gap between germline ends came to 22 bases. The CDR3 is 17 amino acids. Germline V lookup: CDR1 SGHVS, CDR2 FNYEAQ. The CDR3 coding sequence is TGTGCCAGCAGTCTAGGGTTTGGGAGTGGGAATCAAGAGACCCAGTACTTC. This sequence encodes CASSLGFGSGNQETQYF.

The CDR3, as DNA: TGTGCCAGCAGCCAAGATGGCCCCCGGAGGGGCCTAAACACGTATAGCAATCAGCCCCAGCATTTT. Residues: CASSQDGPRRGLNTYSNQPQHF. The rearrangement links TRBV3-1 (or the pseudogene TRBV3-2) to TRBJ1-5; D might be TRBD1 (5 bases). CDR3 size: 22 residues. CDR1 is LGHDT, CDR2 YNNKEL, per germline (reference sequence). V lost 0 bases to trimming and J lost 0 bases, with 27 bases between them.

This chain joins TRBV28 and TRBJ1-6; no firm D call. There are 14 residues in the CDR3. Germline lookup yields CDR1 MDHEN and CDR2 SYDVKM. V was trimmed by 11 bases and J by 0 bases, leaving 11 bases between them. The CDR3: CAHTSGSYNSPLHF. The CDR3 DNA reads TGTGCCCATACTAGCGGCTCCTATAATTCACCCCTCCACTTT.

The rearrangement uses TRBV28 and TRBJ1-1; D may be TRBD1 (5 bases). This CDR3 contains 13 residues. Germline V CDR1 and CDR2: MDHEN, SYDVKM. Trimming pared 6 bases from V and 5 bases from J, leaving 13 bases between. As DNA, the CDR3 is TGTGCCAGCAGCCTTCAGGGTTGGACTGAAGCTTTCTTT. Its translation: CASSLQGWTEAFF.

CDR3 region: CASSLADRGNSPLHF. The CDR3 DNA follows: TGTGCCAGCTCTCTAGCAGACAGGGGTAATTCACCCCTCCACTTT. This rearrangement joins TRBV18 to TRBJ1-6; 8 nucleotides agree with TRBD1. Losses at the gene ends were 6 bases for V and 6 bases for J; bases not matched to a gene: 7. The CDR3 sequence is 15 residues long. Germline CDR1 is KGHSH and CDR2 is LQKENI.

This clone showed up just once. The CDR3 DNA sequence: TGTGCCAGTAGTGGGTCAGGGTTCTACTCCTACGAGCAGTACTTC. Its translation is CASSGSGFYSYEQYF. The chain links TRBV19 to TRBJ2-7, with a possible D match to TRBD1 (5 bases). V was shortened by 5 bases and J by 0 bases, with 14 bases between the two germline ends. Germline V gene sequence: CDR1 LNHDA, CDR2 SQIVND (reference sequence). The CDR3 consists of 15 residues. The complete variable domain, with remaining parts taken from reference TRBV19 and TRBJ2-7, reads DGGITQSPKYLFRKEGQNVTLSCEQNLNHDAMYWYRQDPGQGLRLIYYSQIVNDFQKGDIAEGYSVSREKKESFPLTVTSAQKNPTAFYLCASSGSGFYSYEQYFGPGTRLTVT.

As DNA, the CDR3 is TGTGCCAGCAGTTCGGGACAGTCGGCCCTTGAAAAACTGTTTTTT. Translated, it gives CASSSGQSALEKLFF. This chain uses TRBV27 with TRBJ1-4, with TRBD1 matching 7 bases. V trimming: 4 bases; J trimming: 7 bases; junction bases outside the gene matches: 9. Germline V gives CDR1 MNHEY, CDR2 SMNVEV (reference sequence). This CDR3 contains 15 residues.

The V and J genes are TRBV28 and TRBJ1-5, with 8 bases identical to TRBD1. V lost 3 bases and J lost 0; bases outside the gene matches: 13. The germline V gene encodes CDR1 MDHEN and CDR2 SYDVKM. The CDR3 loop spans 19 amino acids. The CDR3 sequence is CASSFPWTGWLHSNQPQHF. The DNA of the CDR3 is TGTGCCAGCAGTTTCCCTTGGACAGGGTGGCTCCATAGCAATCAGCCCCAGCATTTT.

The CDR3 DNA sequence: TGTGCCAGCTCACCACTAGCGGAAGGCACCGGGGAGCTGTTTTTT. Translated, it gives CASSPLAEGTGELFF. The genes are TRBV18 and TRBJ2-2; a weak D match, TRBD2 (6 bases). Trimming cost V 1 base and J 4 bases, with 10 bases left between them. Germline-derived CDR1 and CDR2 are KGHSH and LQKENI. The CDR3 loop spans 15 amino acids.

V is TRBV10-3 and J is TRBJ1-5; unclear D gene. V shed 7 bases and J shed 0 bases, with 7 bases lying between them. The V gene's germline CDR1 is ENHRY and CDR2 SYGVKD. This CDR3 comprises 13 residues. The CDR3 nucleotides read TGTGCCATCAAGGCGGATAGCAATCAGCCCCAGCATTTT. The encoded protein is CAIKADSNQPQHF.

The J gene is TRBJ2-1, the V gene TRBV5-1, with D perhaps TRBD2 (5 bases). Per germline, CDR1 SGHRS and CDR2 YFSETQ. This CDR3 is built from 15 residues. Trimming stripped 0 bases from V and 4 bases from J, with 11 bases between. CDR3 loop: CASSLVAGPYNEQFF. The DNA for the CDR3 is TGCGCCAGCAGCTTGGTGGCGGGCCCATACAATGAGCAGTTCTTC.

About this clone itself: This CDR3 is also generated by other DNA sequences in the sample. In nucleotides, the CDR3 is TGTGCCTGGGACAGGGGCCGCTCTGGAAACACCATATATTTT. Translated: CAWDRGRSGNTIYF. The V gene is TRBV30, the J gene TRBJ1-3; 8 nucleotides match TRBD1. The CDR3 covers 14 residues. After removal of 5 bases from V and 0 bases from J, the junction contained 3 bases not matched to a gene. Germline V gives CDR1 GTSNPN, CDR2 SVGIG (reference sequence). The variable domain in full, with the rest retrieved from reference TRBV30 and TRBJ1-3, is SQTIHQWPATLVQPVGSPLSLECTVEGTSNPNLYWYRQAAGRGLQLLFYSVGIGQISSEVPQNLSASRPQDRQFILSSKKLLLSDSGFYLCAWDRGRSGNTIYFGEGSWLTVV.

This chain links TRBV28 with TRBJ1-5; 8 bases agree with TRBD1. The germline CDR1 and CDR2 sequences are MDHEN and SYDVKM. With V trimmed by 6 bases and J by 3 bases, 10 bases remained unmatched. The length of the CDR3 is 16 residues. CDR3 DNA sequence: TGTGCCAGCAGCCGGGACAGGTTCAGGGTCAATCAGCCCCAGCATTTT. Residues: CASSRDRFRVNQPQHF.

The rearrangement joins TRBV5-8 to TRBJ2-1, with 9 positions matching TRBD2. V was pared by 0 bases and J by 5 bases, with 9 bases of the junction left unmatched. This CDR3 is 17 amino acids long. From germline, CDR1 is SGHTS and CDR2 YDEGEE. CDR3 in amino acids: CASSLALSAGGHNEQFF. CDR3 bases: TGTGCCAGCAGCTTGGCCCTTTCCGCGGGAGGGCACAATGAGCAGTTCTTC.

The J gene is TRBJ2-5, the V gene TRBV5-1, with D possibly being TRBD1 (5 bases). V dropped 5 bases and J dropped 1 base, with 12 bases sitting between them. Germline CDR1 is SGHRS and CDR2 is YFSETQ. The CDR3 extends over 14 amino acids. The DNA of the CDR3 is TGCGCCAGCAGTCGGACCGACAGCCAAGAGACCCAGTACTTC. Its protein is CASSRTDSQETQYF.

The chain recombines TRBV7-9 with TRBJ2-1; 8 bases are shared with TRBD1. Germline CDR1 reads SEHNR; CDR2 reads FQNEAQ (reference sequence). The CDR3 consists of 16 residues. V dropped 5 bases and J dropped 5; count of bases not matched to a gene: 11. The CDR3 protein is CASSRTGTGIHNEQFF. CDR3 bases: TGTGCCAGCAGCCGTACCGGGACAGGTATCCACAATGAGCAGTTCTTC.

This CDR3 reads CASITSGGNSNQPQHF. The CDR3 DNA is TGTGCCAGTATCACGTCAGGGGGCAATAGCAATCAGCCCCAGCATTTT. This chain connects TRBV19 to TRBJ1-5; 8 positions agree with TRBD1. The CDR3 has 16 amino acids. V trimming: 7 bases; J trimming: 0 bases; junction bases outside the gene matches: 8. Germline values: CDR1 LNHDA, CDR2 SQIVND (reference sequence).

V gene TRBV12-5 combines with J gene TRBJ1-3, with no clear D. Germline V gene data show CDR1 as LGHNT and CDR2 as FRNRAP. Trimming stripped 6 bases from V and 0 bases from J, with 9 bases between. This CDR3 contains 14 residues. CDR3 nucleotides: TGTGCTAGTGGGGCGGATTACTCTGGAAACACCATATATTTT. Encoded protein: CASGADYSGNTIYF.

This clone has more than one count but fewer than ten. This sequence joins TRBV4-1 and TRBJ1-4; perhaps TRBD1 as D (6 bases). The CDR3 consists of 13 residues. The V and J ends lost 5 bases and 6 bases respectively, with 10 bases between them. The V gene's germline CDR1 is MGHRA and CDR2 YSYEKL. DNA for the CDR3: TGCGCCAGCAGCTCACAGGGAGATGAAAAACTGTTTTTT. Protein: CASSSQGDEKLFF.

V gene TRBV2 combines with J gene TRBJ1-2; TRBD1 is a possible D gene (5 bases). The V gene's germline CDR1 is SNHLY and CDR2 FYNNEI. Trimming stripped 3 bases from V and 2 bases from J, with 7 bases between. This CDR3 is built from 13 residues. CDR3 DNA: TGTGCCAGCAGTGACCAGGGAAACTATGGCTACACCTTC. Translating gives CASSDQGNYGYTF.

The genes are TRBV11-3 and TRBJ1-1; weak D call: TRBD1 (5 bases). This CDR3 spans 13 amino acids. Trimming stripped 1 base from V and 11 bases from J, with 14 bases between. Germline lookup yields CDR1 SGHNT and CDR2 YENEEA. Here the CDR3 DNA reads TGTGCCAGCAGCTTAGTACCTACCAACAGGGCTTTCTTT. Its translation: CASSLVPTNRAFF.